The subject of this entry is one T cell receptor (beta chain). Its antigen is unidentified. The germline gene is not matched at one end of the junction; a read error may be the cause. The data belong to a study of cytomegalovirus exposure and HLA in healthy donors. Study results and caveats: Later analysis found that TCR beta chains associated with HLA were more clonally expanded than other, equally common chains.

Germline CDR1 SSHAT, CDR2 FNYEAQ (reference sequence). The CDR3 length is 13 residues. Primers for the PCR totalled 60 Vbeta and 13 Jbeta. Here immunoSEQ multiplex PCR was the method, and the copy in TCRdb shows in-frame clones only, minus some. The repertoire includes 190,000 or so clones, 83% of them detected once, and around 1.5% sits in the top ten. The genes are TRBV7-7 and TRBJ1-1; D unresolved. This sequence originates from a middle-aged man in good health and CMV-seronegative. Sample: PBMCs. The chain's CDR3 is CASSRQENTEAFF. The DNA of the CDR3 is TGTGCTAGCAGCCGTCAGGAGAACACTGAAGCTTTCTTT.